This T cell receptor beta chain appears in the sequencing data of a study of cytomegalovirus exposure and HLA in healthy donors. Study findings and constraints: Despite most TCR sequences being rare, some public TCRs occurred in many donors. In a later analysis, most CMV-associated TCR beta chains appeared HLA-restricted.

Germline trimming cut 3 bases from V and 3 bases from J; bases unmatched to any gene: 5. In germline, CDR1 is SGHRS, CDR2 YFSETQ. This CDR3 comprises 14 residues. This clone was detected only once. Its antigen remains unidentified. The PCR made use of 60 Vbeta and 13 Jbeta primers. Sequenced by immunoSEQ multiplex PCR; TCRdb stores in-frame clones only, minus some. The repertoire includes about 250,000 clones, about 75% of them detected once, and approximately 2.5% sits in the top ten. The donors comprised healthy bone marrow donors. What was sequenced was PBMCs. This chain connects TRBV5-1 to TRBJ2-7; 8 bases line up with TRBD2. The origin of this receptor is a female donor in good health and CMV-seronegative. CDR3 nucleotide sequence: TGCGCCAGCAGCTGGACCGGGACTAGCTACGAGCAGTACTTC. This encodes CASSWTGTSYEQYF.